This T cell receptor beta chain was observed in a study of CD8 T cells in ankylosing spondylitis. Study results and limitations: There were earlier reports of some motif variants in reactive arthritis synovial fluid and blood. Among TCR beta sequences, a motif of roughly 8 highly homologous variants appeared characteristic of ankylosing spondylitis blood. There was reportedly significant enrichment of clones that were disease-linked in matched ankylosing spondylitis synovial fluid.

This clonotype qualifies as medium-sized. The antigen is unknown. 5'-RACE, quantitative and with molecular barcodes, yielded the TCR beta libraries. In TCRdb, the 5' RACE reads were re-called with MiXCR into one record per CDR3 protein. The sample holds some 30,000 distinct CDR3 sequences, more than 5.5% seen once. The origin of this receptor is a male donor with ankylosing spondylitis or in good health (not recorded which). Sequencing input: blood, either unsorted or a sorted T cell fraction (not recorded which).

CDR3 nucleotide sequence: TGCAGTGCTAGAGGGCGCATCACAGATACGCAGTATTTT. It yields the protein CSARGRITDTQYF. The chain combines TRBV20-1 with TRBJ2-3; D uncertain. The CDR3 spans 13 residues. Trimming pared 1 base from V and 2 bases from J, leaving 7 bases between. The germline V gene has CDR1 DFQATT and CDR2 SNEGSKA (reference sequence).